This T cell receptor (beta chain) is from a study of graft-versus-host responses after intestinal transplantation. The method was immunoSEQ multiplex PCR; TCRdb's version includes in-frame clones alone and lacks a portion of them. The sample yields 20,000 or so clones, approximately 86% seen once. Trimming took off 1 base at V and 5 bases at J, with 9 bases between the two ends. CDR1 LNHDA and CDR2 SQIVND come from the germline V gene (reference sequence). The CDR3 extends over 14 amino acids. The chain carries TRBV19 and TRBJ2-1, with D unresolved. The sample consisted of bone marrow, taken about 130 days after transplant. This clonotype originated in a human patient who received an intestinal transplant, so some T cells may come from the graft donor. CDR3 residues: CASSIGLPHNEQFF. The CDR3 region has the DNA TGTGCCAGTAGTATAGGACTGCCCCACAATGAGCAGTTCTTC.